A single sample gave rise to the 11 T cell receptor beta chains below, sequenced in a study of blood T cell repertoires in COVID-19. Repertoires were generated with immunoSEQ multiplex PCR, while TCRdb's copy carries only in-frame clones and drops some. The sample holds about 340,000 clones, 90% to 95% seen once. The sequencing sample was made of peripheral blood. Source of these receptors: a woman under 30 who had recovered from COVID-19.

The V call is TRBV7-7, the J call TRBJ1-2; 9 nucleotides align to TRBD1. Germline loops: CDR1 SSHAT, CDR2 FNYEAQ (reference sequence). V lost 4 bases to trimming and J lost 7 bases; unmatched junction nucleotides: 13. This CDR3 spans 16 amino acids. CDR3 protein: CASSSSPYSQGAGYTF. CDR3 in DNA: TGTGCCAGCAGCTCCTCCCCCTATTCACAGGGGGCTGGCTACACCTTC. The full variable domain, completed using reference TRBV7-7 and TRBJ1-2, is GAGVSQSPRYKVTKRGQDVTLRCDPISSHATLYWYQQALGQGPEFLTYFNYEAQPDKSGLPSDRFSAERPEGSISTLTIQRTEQRDSAMYRCASSSSPYSQGAGYTFGSGTRLTVV.

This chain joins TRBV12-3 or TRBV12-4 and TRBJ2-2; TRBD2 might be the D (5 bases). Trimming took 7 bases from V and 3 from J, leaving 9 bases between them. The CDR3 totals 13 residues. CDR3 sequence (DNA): TGTGCCAGCACTCACGGGGACACCGGGGAGCTGTTTTTT. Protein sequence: CASTHGDTGELFF.

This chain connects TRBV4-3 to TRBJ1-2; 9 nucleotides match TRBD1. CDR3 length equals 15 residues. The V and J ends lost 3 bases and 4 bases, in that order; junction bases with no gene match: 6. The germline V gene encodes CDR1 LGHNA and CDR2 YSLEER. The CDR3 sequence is CASSQAGTGIYGYTF. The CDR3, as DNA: TGCGCCAGCAGCCAGGCCGGGACAGGGATCTATGGCTACACCTTC.

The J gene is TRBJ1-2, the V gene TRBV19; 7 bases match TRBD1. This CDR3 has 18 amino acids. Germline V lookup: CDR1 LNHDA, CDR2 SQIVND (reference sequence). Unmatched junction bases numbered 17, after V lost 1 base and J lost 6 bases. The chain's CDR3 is CASSIVPRTGLKVHGYTF. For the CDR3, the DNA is TGTGCCAGTAGTATAGTCCCCCGGACAGGTCTAAAGGTGCATGGCTACACCTTC.

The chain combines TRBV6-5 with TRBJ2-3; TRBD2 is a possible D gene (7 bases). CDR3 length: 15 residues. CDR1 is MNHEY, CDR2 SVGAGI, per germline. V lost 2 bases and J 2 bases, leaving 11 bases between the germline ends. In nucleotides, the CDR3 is TGTGCCAGCAGTTACGGGGGGGCTATCACAGATACGCAGTATTTT. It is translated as CASSYGGAITDTQYF.

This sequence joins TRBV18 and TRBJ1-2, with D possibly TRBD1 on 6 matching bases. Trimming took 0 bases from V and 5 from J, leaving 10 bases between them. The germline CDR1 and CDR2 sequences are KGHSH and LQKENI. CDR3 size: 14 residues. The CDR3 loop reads CASSPPNRVYGYTF. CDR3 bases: TGTGCCAGCTCACCACCAAACAGGGTATATGGCTACACCTTC.

CDR3 in DNA: TGTGCCAGCAGCCCCCGGGACAGGCACAATGAGCAGTTCTTC. Amino acid sequence: CASSPRDRHNEQFF. V gene TRBV7-6 combines with J gene TRBJ2-1, with 8 nucleotides matching TRBD1. The CDR3 totals 14 residues. Germline V gene sequence: CDR1 SGHVS, CDR2 FNYEAQ. V shed 5 bases and J 5 bases; nucleotides not matched to a gene: 5.

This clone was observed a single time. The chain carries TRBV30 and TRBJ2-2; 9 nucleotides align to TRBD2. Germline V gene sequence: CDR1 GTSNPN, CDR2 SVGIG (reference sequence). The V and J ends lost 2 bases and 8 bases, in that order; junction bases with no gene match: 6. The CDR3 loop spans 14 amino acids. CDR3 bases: TGTGCCTGGAGTTGGGCTAGCGGGATGGGGGAGCTGTTTTTT. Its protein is CAWSWASGMGELFF.

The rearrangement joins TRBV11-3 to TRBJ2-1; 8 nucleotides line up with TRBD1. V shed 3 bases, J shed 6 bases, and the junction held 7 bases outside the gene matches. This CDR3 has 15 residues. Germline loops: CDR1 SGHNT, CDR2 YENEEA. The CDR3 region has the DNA TGTGCCAGCAGCTTTCGCGGGACAGGACCCAATGAGCAGTTCTTC. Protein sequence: CASSFRGTGPNEQFF. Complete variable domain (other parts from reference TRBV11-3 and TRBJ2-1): EAGVVQSPRYKIIEKKQPVAFWCNPISGHNTLYWYLQNLGQGPELLIRYENEEAVDDSQLPKDRFSAERLKGVDSTLKIQPAELGDSAVYLCASSFRGTGPNEQFFGPGTRLTVL.

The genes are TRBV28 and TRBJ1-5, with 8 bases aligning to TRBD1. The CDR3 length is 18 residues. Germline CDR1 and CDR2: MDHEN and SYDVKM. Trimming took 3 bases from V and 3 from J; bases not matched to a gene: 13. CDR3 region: CASSFRDRTVMFNQPQHF. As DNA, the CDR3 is TGTGCCAGCAGTTTTAGGGACAGGACCGTCATGTTCAATCAGCCCCAGCATTTT.

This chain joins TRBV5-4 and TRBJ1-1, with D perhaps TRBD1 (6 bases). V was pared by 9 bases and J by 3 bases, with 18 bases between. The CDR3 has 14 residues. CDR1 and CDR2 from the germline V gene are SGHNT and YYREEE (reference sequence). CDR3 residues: CAIKEIGQYTEAFF. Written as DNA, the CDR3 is TGTGCCATCAAAGAAATAGGACAGTACACTGAAGCTTTCTTT.